What follows are 14 T cell receptor beta chains derived from one specimen sequenced in a study of post-analysis software for immune sequencing data. Findings and limits, study-wide: In patients, TRBV5-6, TRBV5-1 and TRBV20-1 belonged to four or five TRBV segments found more frequently than in controls.

No antigen has been identified for these receptors. Unique molecular identifiers featured in each of the TCR beta cDNA libraries. One entry per CDR3 protein results from TCRdb running MiXCR on the PCR reads. The top ten clones hold roughly 4.4% of a sample with about 770,000 distinct CDR3 sequences, 46% of them seen once. Sequencing used blood. All receptors derive from a girl between 10 and 17 years old with multiple sclerosis.

The chain couples TRBV29-1 to TRBJ2-7, with D possibly matching TRBD1 (5 bases). From germline, CDR1 is SQVTM and CDR2 ANQGSEA. Trimming removed 5 bases from V and 5 bases from J, with 22 bases in between. This CDR3 has 15 residues. The CDR3 loop is CSVRGHAKKSNEQYF. In nucleotides, the CDR3 is TGCAGCGTTAGAGGACACGCTAAGAAATCAAACGAGCAGTACTTC.

Details on this clonotype: With a much larger clone just one base away, this may be a read error. The chain links TRBV4-3 to TRBJ2-5; D uncertain. The CDR3 runs to 13 residues. Germline-derived CDR1 and CDR2 are LGHNA and YSLEER. With 4 bases removed from V and 5 bases from J, the gap between germline ends came to 11 bases. The CDR3 spells CASSRVEWETQYF. In DNA, the CDR3 is TGCGCCAGCAGCCGGGTAGAGTGGGAGACCCAGTACTTC.

This clonotype has ten or more counts. The genes are TRBV5-1 and TRBJ2-1; no definite D call. V lost 1 base to trimming and J lost 8 bases, with 4 bases between them. The CDR3 loop spans 11 amino acids. Germline V gene data show CDR1 as SGHRS and CDR2 as YFSETQ. CDR3 in amino acids: CASSLIDEQFF. In DNA, the CDR3 is TGCGCCAGCAGCTTGATCGATGAGCAGTTCTTC.

This clonotype was found a few times. CDR3 bases: TGTGCCACCAGCAGAGACCAATCAGGACAGGAAATCTCCTACGAGCAGTACTTC. It encodes CATSRDQSGQEISYEQYF. The rearrangement joins TRBV15 to TRBJ2-7; 7 positions agree with TRBD1. Trimming cost V 0 bases and J 0 bases; bases outside gene matches: 11. The CDR3 runs 18 residues. CDR1 and CDR2 from the germline V gene are LNHNV and YYDKDF (reference sequence).

CDR3 residues: CASSLTYREIAYEQYF. In DNA, the CDR3 is TGTGCCAGCAGCTTAACATACAGGGAAATAGCCTACGAGCAGTACTTC. V gene TRBV7-9 combines with J gene TRBJ2-7; possible D gene TRBD1, 6 bases. The length of the CDR3 is 16 residues. Per germline, CDR1 SEHNR and CDR2 FQNEAQ (reference sequence). V was trimmed by 2 bases and J by 2 bases, leaving 16 bases between them.

This sequence joins TRBV20-1 and TRBJ2-3, with 7 nucleotides matching TRBD2. V shed 0 bases, J shed 7 bases, and the junction held 1 base outside the gene matches. The CDR3 runs to 12 residues. Germline lookup yields CDR1 DFQATT and CDR2 SNEGSKA (reference sequence). The chain's CDR3 is CSARDGGNTQYF. As DNA, the CDR3 is TGCAGTGCTAGAGACGGGGGGAATACGCAGTATTTT.

This clonotype was found a few times. V gene TRBV2 combines with J gene TRBJ1-5; TRBD1 agrees at 9 bases. CDR1 is SNHLY, CDR2 FYNNEI, per germline. CDR3 size: 15 residues. V lost 1 base, J lost 6 bases, and 4 bases stayed unmatched. The CDR3 nucleotides are TGTGCCAGCAGTGAAGGGACAGGGGTGGTTCAGCCCCAGCATTTT. Translating gives CASSEGTGVVQPQHF.

The chain recombines TRBV6-6 with TRBJ2-4; D is undetermined. The J call is in doubt because the DNA end fits TRBJ2-7 better. CDR1 is MNHNY and CDR2 is SVGAGI in the germline V gene (reference sequence). The CDR3 has 12 amino acids. The CDR3, as DNA: TGTGCCAGCAGCTCCGCTCATAACGAGCAGTACTTC. It specifies CASSSAHNEQYF.

This rearrangement joins TRBV20-1 to TRBJ2-5, with 9 bases matching TRBD2. V trimming: 0 bases; J trimming: 2 bases; junction bases outside the gene matches: 10. The CDR3 has 17 amino acids. The V gene's germline CDR1 is DFQATT and CDR2 SNEGSKA (reference sequence). In DNA, the CDR3 is TGCAGTGCTAGAGATCGACCGTTTCTAGCGGGGCAAGAGACCCAGTACTTC. Translation: CSARDRPFLAGQETQYF.

The chain recombines TRBV3-1 with TRBJ1-2; D ambiguous. Trimming removed 0 bases from V and 1 base from J, with 12 bases in between. The CDR3 is made up of 16 amino acids. The germline CDR1 and CDR2 sequences are LGHDT and YNNKEL (reference sequence). CDR3 in DNA: TGTGCCAGCAGCCAAGATTCAAACAGCCTTAACTATGGCTACACCTTC. Protein sequence: CASSQDSNSLNYGYTF. Full variable domain (outside the CDR3, taken from reference TRBV3-1 and TRBJ1-2): DTAVSQTPKYLVTQMGNDKSIKCEQNLGHDTMYWYKQDSKKFLKIMFSYNNKELIINETVPNRFSPKSPDKAHLNLHINSLELGDSAVYFCASSQDSNSLNYGYTFGSGTRLTVV.

This clonotype has just a few counts. The chain links TRBV6-2 or TRBV6-3 to TRBJ2-7, with D perhaps given as TRBD1 or TRBD2 (5 bases each). The J call may be incorrect, as the DNA end agrees better with TRBJ2-5. Germline lookup yields CDR1 MNHEY and CDR2 SVGEGT. This CDR3 region has 15 residues. The CDR3 sequence: CASSYIGTDGETQYF. The CDR3 DNA follows: TGTGCCAGCAGTTACATCGGGACGGACGGGGAGACCCAGTACTTC.

This chain connects TRBV20-1 to TRBJ2-1; no clear D gene. Trimming took 2 bases from V and 5 from J, leaving 13 bases between them. From germline, CDR1 is DFQATT and CDR2 SNEGSKA (reference sequence). The CDR3 is 14 amino acids. Written as DNA, the CDR3 is TGCAGTGCTAGAAACCGCGCCTTACACAATGAGCAGTTCTTC. Residues: CSARNRALHNEQFF.

This chain connects TRBV24-1 to TRBJ2-1; 12 bases map to TRBD1. With 2 bases clipped from V and 7 bases from J, the junction kept 8 bases outside the gene matches. CDR3 length: 17 amino acids. Germline V gene lookup returns CDR1 KGHDR and CDR2 SFDVKD. CDR3 in amino acids: CATSDWEGQGAGNEQFF. CDR3 nucleotides: TGTGCCACCAGTGATTGGGAGGGACAGGGGGCAGGGAATGAGCAGTTCTTC.

CDR3 DNA sequence: TGCGCCAGCAGCGAAGGGGGGGGGCATGAAAAACTGTTTTTT. Its protein product is CASSEGGGHEKLFF. V usage is TRBV5-1 and J usage is TRBJ1-4; a weak D match, TRBD1 (6 bases). The length of the CDR3 is 14 residues. V was trimmed by 4 bases and J by 6 bases, leaving 13 bases between them. Germline V gene data show CDR1 as SGHRS and CDR2 as YFSETQ.